A selection of T cell receptor beta chains follows, all from one sample in a study of response to subunit inactivated influenza vaccine. Using its own MiXCR run on the RT-PCR reads, TCRdb lists one record per CDR3 protein. The sample lists some 640,000 distinct CDR3 sequences; 14% were seen once. The material was PBMCs from blood, obtained 14 to 15 days before vaccination. All receptors derive from a man aged 45-65 years who received an inactivated influenza vaccine. Each CDR3 is given with its conserved first and last residue. D genes are given only for firm matches. A row's size may be missing; if present it is once, few, many or a size class.

>few|NA|TRBJ2-7|TRBV9
TGTGCCAGCAGCGTAGATCTGGGCTCCTACGAGCAGTACTTC
CASSVDLGSYEQYF
>few|NA|TRBJ2-7|TRBV20-1
TGCAGTGCCAGAGGAGGGGGGCGGAACGAGCAGTACTTC
CSARGGGRNEQYF
>few|NA|TRBJ1-4|TRBV29-1
TGCAGCGTTTTAACGGGAGAGGATGAAAAACTGTTTTTT
CSVLTGEDEKLFF
>few|NA|TRBJ2-2|TRBV29-1
TGCAGCGTTGAGTTAGCGGATAACACCGGGGAGCTGTTTTTT
CSVELADNTGELFF
>few|NA|TRBJ2-7|TRBV4-1
TGCGCCAGCAGCCAACCGACGGAAACCTACGAGCAGTACTTC
CASSQPTETYEQYF
>NA|NA|TRBJ2-3|TRBV5-1
TGCGCCAGCAGCGCAAGAGACTCAGATACGCAGTATTTT
CASSARDSDTQYF
>few|TRBD2|TRBJ2-3|TRBV6-2/TRBV6-3
TGTGCCAGCAGTTACTCCGCTAGACCAGGGACTAGCGGGAGAGGCCCAGATACGCAGTATTTT
CASSYSARPGTSGRGPDTQYF
>NA|NA|TRBJ1-4|TRBV27
TGTGCCAGCGGGGTGTTGGGTGGAGAAAAACTGTTTTTT
CASGVLGGEKLFF
>many|NA|TRBJ2-2|TRBV7-9
TGTGCCAGCAGCTGGAGGGCTAGTGGTTCCGGGGAGCTGTTTTTT
CASSWRASGSGELFF
>NA|NA|TRBJ1-4|TRBV12-3/TRBV12-4
TGTGTCAGCAGTGGAGGAGCTAATGAAAAACTGTTTTTT
CVSSGGANEKLFF
>NA|NA|TRBJ2-1|TRBV6-1
TGTGCCAGCAGGGAGCTAGAGGTGGTCTATGAGCAGTTCTTC
CASRELEVVYEQFF
>NA|TRBD1|TRBJ1-5|TRBV19
TGTGCCAGTAGTATAGAGGGCAGGGGGAAGATCGGCAATCAGCCCCAGCATTTT
CASSIEGRGKIGNQPQHF
>few|NA|TRBJ2-6|TRBV12-3/TRBV12-4
TGTGCCAGCAGGGTTTCCTCTGGGGCCAACGTCCTGACTTTC
CASRVSSGANVLTF
>NA|NA|TRBJ2-5|TRBV7-9
TGTGCCAGCAGCTTAGAAGAGAGAAACCAAGAGACCCAGTACTTC
CASSLEERNQETQYF
>few|NA|TRBJ2-1|TRBV3-1
TGTGCCAGCAGCCCCTACCACAGGGATGACCACAATGAGCAGTTCTTC
CASSPYHRDDHNEQFF
>few|TRBD1|TRBJ2-3|TRBV2
TGTGCCAGCAGTGGCCCAGGGGGCCCCACAGATACGCAGTATTTT
CASSGPGGPTDTQYF
>NA|TRBD1|TRBJ1-2|TRBV29-1
TGCAGCGTTGGTCCGAGACAGGGGATGTTTGGCTACACCTTC
CSVGPRQGMFGYTF
>few|NA|TRBJ2-7|TRBV7-2
TGTGCCAGCAGCGTAGGGTACTTTAGAGAGCAGTACTTC
CASSVGYFREQYF
>many|NA|TRBJ1-1|TRBV3-1
TGTGCCAGCTCTCGGGGGGCGAACACTGAAGCTTTCTTT
CASSRGANTEAFF
>NA|NA|TRBJ1-1|TRBV27
TGTGCCAGCCGTGGCCCGGGACAACCCGACACTGAAGCTTTCTTT
CASRGPGQPDTEAFF
>NA|TRBD1|TRBJ2-1|TRBV10-3
TGTGCCATCAGTGAGTTACCGGGACAGGGGCGTGGCAATGAGCAGTTCTTC
CAISELPGQGRGNEQFF
>few|NA|TRBJ1-2|TRBV28
TGTGCCAGCACCCTACAGCATAACTATGGCTACACCTTC
CASTLQHNYGYTF
>NA|TRBD2|TRBJ2-1|TRBV12-3/TRBV12-4
TGTGCCAGCAGCCAGACTAGCTCAGGCCTTTTCTTC
CASSQTSSGLFF
>few|TRBD1|TRBJ2-7|TRBV9
TGTGCCAGCAGCGTAGCTCCGACAGGGCAGGAGCAGTACTTC
CASSVAPTGQEQYF
>few|NA|TRBJ1-1|TRBV4-3
TGCGCCAGCAGCCAAGCCGGGGGCTCGGGGGAAGCTTTCTTT
CASSQAGGSGEAFF
>NA|TRBD1|TRBJ1-3|TRBV9
TGTGCCAGCAGCGTAAACAGGGGCTCCCAAGCTGGAAACACCATATATTTT
CASSVNRGSQAGNTIYF
>few|NA|TRBJ2-5|TRBV10-3
TGTGCCATCAGCCAGGACGGCCTTGGGGAGACCCAGTACTTC
CAISQDGLGETQYF
>few|NA|TRBJ1-5|TRBV12-3/TRBV12-4
TGTGCCAGCAGTCTGAGACAGAATCAGCCCCAGCATTTT
CASSLRQNQPQHF
>few|TRBD2|TRBJ2-5|TRBV7-2
TGTGCCAGCAGGCTAGCGGGAAGAGAGACCCAGTACTTC
CASRLAGRETQYF
>few|NA|TRBJ2-7|TRBV11-2
TGTGCCAGCAGCTGGGCCGGGCGAGTGTACGAGCAGTACTTC
CASSWAGRVYEQYF
>NA|NA|TRBJ2-7|TRBV2
TGTGCCAGCAGGAGGCAAACCTACGAGCAGTACTTC
CASRRQTYEQYF
>NA|TRBD1|TRBJ2-5|TRBV11-2
TGTGCCAGCAGCAAACGGACAGGGGGCGTATTTGGATTGGAGACCCAGTACTTC
CASSKRTGGVFGLETQYF
>NA|NA|TRBJ1-1|TRBV6-5
TGTGCCAGCAGTTTCCTCAGGGTAAAGGCTGAAGCTTTCTTT
CASSFLRVKAEAFF
>few|TRBD2|TRBJ2-7|TRBV20-1
TGCAGTGCTAGAGCCGGACTAGCGGGAGCCTACGAGCAGTACTTC
CSARAGLAGAYEQYF
>few|TRBD2|TRBJ2-5|TRBV4-2
TGTGCCAGCAGCTCCGGACGGGGAGGGGAAGAGACCCAGTACTTC
CASSSGRGGEETQYF